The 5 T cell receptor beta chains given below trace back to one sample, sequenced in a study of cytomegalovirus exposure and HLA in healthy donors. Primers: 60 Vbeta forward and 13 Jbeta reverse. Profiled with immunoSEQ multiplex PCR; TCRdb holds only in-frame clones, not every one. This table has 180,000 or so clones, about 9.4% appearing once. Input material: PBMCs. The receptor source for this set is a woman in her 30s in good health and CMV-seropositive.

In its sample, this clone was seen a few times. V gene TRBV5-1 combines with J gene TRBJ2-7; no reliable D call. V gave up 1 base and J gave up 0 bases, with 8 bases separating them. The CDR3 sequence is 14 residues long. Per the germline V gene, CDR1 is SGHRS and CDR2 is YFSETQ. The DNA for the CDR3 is TGCGCCAGCAGCTTGCCCGCGAGCTCCTACGAGCAGTACTTC. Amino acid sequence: CASSLPASSYEQYF.

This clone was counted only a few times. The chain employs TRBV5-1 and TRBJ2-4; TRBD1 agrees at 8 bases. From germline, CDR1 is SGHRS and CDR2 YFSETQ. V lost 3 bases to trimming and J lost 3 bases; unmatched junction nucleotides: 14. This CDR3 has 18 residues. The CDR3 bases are TGCGCCAGCAGCTCCTCGGCAGGGGGCTTCTGGGGCAAAAACATTCAGTACTTC. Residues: CASSSSAGGFWGKNIQYF.

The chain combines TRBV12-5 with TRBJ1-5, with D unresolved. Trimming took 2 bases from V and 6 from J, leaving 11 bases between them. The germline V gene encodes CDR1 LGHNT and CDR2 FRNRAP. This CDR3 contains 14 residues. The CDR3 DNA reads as TGTGCTAGTGGTTTGAGAGGTGATAGTCAGCCCCAGCATTTT. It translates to CASGLRGDSQPQHF.

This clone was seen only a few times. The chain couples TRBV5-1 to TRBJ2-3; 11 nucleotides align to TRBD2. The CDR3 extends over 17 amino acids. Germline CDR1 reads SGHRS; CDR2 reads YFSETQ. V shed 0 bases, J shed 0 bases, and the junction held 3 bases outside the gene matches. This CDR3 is CASSLGLAGGSTDTQYF. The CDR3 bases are TGCGCCAGCAGCTTGGGGCTAGCGGGGGGAAGCACAGATACGCAGTATTTT. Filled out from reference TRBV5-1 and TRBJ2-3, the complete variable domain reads KAGVTQTPRYLIKTRGQQVTLSCSPISGHRSVSWYQQTPGQGLQFLFEYFSETQRNKGNFPGRFSGRQFSNSRSEMNVSTLELGDSALYLCASSLGLAGGSTDTQYFGPGTRLTVL.

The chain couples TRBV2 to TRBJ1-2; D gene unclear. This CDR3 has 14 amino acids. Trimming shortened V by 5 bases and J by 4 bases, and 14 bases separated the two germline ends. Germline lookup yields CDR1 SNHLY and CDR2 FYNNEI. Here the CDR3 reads CASSPIQYSYGYTF. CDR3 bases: TGTGCCAGCAGTCCGATACAGTACTCCTATGGCTACACCTTC.